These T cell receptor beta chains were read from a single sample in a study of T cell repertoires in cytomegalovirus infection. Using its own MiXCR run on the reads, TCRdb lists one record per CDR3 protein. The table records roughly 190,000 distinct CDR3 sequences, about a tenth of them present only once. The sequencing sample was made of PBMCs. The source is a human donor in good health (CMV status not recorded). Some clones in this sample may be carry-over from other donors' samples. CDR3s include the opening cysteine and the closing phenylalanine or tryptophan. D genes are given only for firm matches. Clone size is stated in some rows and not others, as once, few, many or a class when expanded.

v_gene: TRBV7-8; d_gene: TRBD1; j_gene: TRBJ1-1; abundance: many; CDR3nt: TGTGCCAGCAGCTCGGGTTCAGGGGGGACTGAAGCTTTCTTT; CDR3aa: CASSSGSGGTEAFF
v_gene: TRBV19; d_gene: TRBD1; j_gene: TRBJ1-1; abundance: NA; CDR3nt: TGTGCCAGTAGTATTCGACAGGGGCGCGCCATGAACACTGAAGCTTTCTTT; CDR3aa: CASSIRQGRAMNTEAFF
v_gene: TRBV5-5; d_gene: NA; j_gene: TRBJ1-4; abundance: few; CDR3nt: TGTGCCAGCAGCTTGGATGGGTCAGCCGGCGGGACTAATGAAAAACTGTTTTTT; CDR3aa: CASSLDGSAGGTNEKLFF
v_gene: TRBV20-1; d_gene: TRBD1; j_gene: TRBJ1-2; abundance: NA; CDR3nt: TGCAGTCAATTAAGGACAGGTGTTAGTGGCTACACCTTC; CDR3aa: CSQLRTGVSGYTF
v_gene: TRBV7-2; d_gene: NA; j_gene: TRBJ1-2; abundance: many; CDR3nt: TGTGCCAGCAGCTACGGCGCCAGCACCTATGGCTACACCTTC; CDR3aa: CASSYGASTYGYTF
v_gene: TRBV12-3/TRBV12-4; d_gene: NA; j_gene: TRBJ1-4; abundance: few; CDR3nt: TGTGCCAGCAGTCCGAAGGGTGGCGAAAAACTGTTTTTT; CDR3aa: CASSPKGGEKLFF
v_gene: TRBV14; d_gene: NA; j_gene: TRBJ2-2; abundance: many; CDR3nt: TGTGCCAGCAGCCAAGTGGACGGGAACACCGGGGAGCTGTTTTTT; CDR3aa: CASSQVDGNTGELFF
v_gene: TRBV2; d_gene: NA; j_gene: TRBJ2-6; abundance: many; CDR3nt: TGTGCCAGCAGGGGGTTCAGCGGGTGGAACTCTGGGGCCAACGTCCTGACTTTC; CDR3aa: CASRGFSGWNSGANVLTF
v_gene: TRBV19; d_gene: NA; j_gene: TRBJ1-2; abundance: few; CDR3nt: TGTGCCAGTAGAAGAGCTTCGGTGGGCTATGGCTACACCTTC; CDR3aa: CASRRASVGYGYTF
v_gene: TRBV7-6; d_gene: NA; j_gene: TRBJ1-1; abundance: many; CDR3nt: TGTGCCAGCAGCTCTCTACAGGGAGACACTGAAGCTTTCTTT; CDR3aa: CASSSLQGDTEAFF
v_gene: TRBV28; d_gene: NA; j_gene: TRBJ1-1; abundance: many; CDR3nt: TGTGCCAGCAGGTATCGATACGGCACTGAAGCTTTCTTT; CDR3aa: CASRYRYGTEAFF
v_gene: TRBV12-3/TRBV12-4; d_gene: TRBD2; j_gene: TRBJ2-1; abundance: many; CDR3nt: TGTGCCAGCAGTTTGGACCGAGGACTAGCGGGCGGCGATGAGCAGTTCTTC; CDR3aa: CASSLDRGLAGGDEQFF
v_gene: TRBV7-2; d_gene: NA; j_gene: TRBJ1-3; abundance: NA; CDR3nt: TGTGCCAGCAATCTAATCGCCGGGACAGGAAACACCATATATTTT; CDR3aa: CASNLIAGTGNTIYF
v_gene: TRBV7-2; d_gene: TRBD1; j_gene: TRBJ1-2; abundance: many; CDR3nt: TGTGCCAGTACACGGGGGACAGGGGGCGGCTATGGCTACACCTTC; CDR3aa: CASTRGTGGGYGYTF
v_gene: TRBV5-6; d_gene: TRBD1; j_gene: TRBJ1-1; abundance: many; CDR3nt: TGTGCCAGCACCTACGGACAGGGAGCCGAAGCTTTCTTT; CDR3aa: CASTYGQGAEAFF
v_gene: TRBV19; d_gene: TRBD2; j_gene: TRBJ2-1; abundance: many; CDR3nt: TGTGCCAGTAGCCTAGCGGGGGGGCCTGATGAGCAGTTCTTC; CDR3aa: CASSLAGGPDEQFF
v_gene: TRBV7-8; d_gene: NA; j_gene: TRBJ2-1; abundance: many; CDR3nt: TGTGCCAGCAGCTTAGCGTCTTCTCAATACAATGAGCAGTTCTTC; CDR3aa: CASSLASSQYNEQFF
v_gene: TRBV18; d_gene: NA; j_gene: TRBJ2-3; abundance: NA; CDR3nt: TGTGCCAGCTCACCGGAGTCTAGCACAGATACGCAGTATTTT; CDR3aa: CASSPESSTDTQYF
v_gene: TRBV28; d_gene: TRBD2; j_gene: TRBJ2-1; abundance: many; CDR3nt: TGTGCCAGCACCCTATCTCCGGCGGCTAGCGGGAGTAGGGTTGGTAATGAGCAGTTCTTC; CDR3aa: CASTLSPAASGSRVGNEQFF
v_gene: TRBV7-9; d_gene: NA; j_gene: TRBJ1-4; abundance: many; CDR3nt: TGTGCCAGCAGCTTAGCTGCAGGGCGGCTATTACTGTTTTTT; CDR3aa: CASSLAAGRLLLFF
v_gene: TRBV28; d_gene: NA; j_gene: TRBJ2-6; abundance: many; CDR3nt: TGTGCCAGCAGTTTATTTGGGGGTGGGGCCAACGTCCTGACTTTC; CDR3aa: CASSLFGGGANVLTF
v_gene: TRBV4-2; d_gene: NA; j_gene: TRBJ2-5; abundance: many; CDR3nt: TGTGCCAGCAGCCAAGATCACGGTTCAGGAAGAGAGACCCAGTACTTC; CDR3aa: CASSQDHGSGRETQYF
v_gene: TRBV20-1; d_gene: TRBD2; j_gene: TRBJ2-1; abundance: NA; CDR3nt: TGCAGTGCTAATCCCCCGATTCCGGGACTAGCGGGAGAGGGCAGGTTCAGGGAGCAGTTCTTC; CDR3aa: CSANPPIPGLAGEGRFREQFF
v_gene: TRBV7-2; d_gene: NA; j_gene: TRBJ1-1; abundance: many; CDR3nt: TGTGCCAGCAGCTTTAGAGGGGGTGGTGGGGGCGGCACTGAAGCTTTCTTT; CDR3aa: CASSFRGGGGGGTEAFF
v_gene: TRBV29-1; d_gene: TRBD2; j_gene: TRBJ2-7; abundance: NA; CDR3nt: TGCAGCGTTGAAGGACTAGCGGGAGGGCTGAGCTCCTACGAGCAGTACTTC; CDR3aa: CSVEGLAGGLSSYEQYF
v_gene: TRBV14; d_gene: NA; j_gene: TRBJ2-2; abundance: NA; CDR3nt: TGTGCCAGCAGCCCCGTTGGTTGGGGAGGTGTAGGGGAGCTGTTTTTT; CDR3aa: CASSPVGWGGVGELFF
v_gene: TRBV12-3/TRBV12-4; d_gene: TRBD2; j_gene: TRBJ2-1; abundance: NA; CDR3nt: TGTGCCAGCAGTTCCACCGGGACTAGCGTGGGTGAGCAGTTCTTC; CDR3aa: CASSSTGTSVGEQFF
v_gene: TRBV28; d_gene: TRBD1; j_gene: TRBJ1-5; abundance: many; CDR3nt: TGTGCCAGCAAGACAGGGGAAACCCACAATCAGCCCCAGCATTTT; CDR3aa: CASKTGETHNQPQHF
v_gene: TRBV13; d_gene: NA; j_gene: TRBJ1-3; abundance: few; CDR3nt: TGTGCCAGCAGCTCAGACAGTGGAAACACCATATATTTT; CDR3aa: CASSSDSGNTIYF
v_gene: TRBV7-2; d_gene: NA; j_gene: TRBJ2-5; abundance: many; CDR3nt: TGTGCCAGCAGCTTATTCGCCGGGAAGCAAGAGACCCAGTACTTC; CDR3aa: CASSLFAGKQETQYF
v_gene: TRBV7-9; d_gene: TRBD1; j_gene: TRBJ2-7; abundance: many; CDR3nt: TGTGCCAGCAGCTCAACAGGGGGCGGAACGTACTTC; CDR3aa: CASSSTGGGTYF
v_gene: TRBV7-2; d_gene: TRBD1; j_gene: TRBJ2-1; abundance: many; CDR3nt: TGTGCCAGCAGCGCTAAACGGGACAGGGTAATTGAGCAGTTCTTC; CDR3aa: CASSAKRDRVIEQFF
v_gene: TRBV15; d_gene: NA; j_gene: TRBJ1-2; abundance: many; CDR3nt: TGTGCCACCAGCAGAGATACCAGACTAAACTATGGCTACACCTTC; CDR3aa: CATSRDTRLNYGYTF
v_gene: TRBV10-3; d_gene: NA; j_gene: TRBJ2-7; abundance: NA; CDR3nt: TGTGCCATCAGTAGCTCCGATTCCTACGAGCAGTACTTC; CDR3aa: CAISSSDSYEQYF
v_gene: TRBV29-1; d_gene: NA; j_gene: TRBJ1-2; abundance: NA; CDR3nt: TGCAGCGTTGGACACTATGGCTACACCTTC; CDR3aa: CSVGHYGYTF
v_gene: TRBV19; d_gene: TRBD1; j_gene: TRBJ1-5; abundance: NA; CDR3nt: TGTGCCAGTAGTCCCCCCGGAGGGGGCACGGTACAGCCCCAGCATTTT; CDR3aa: CASSPPGGGTVQPQHF
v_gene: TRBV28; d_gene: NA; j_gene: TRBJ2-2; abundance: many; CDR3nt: TGTGCCAGCAGTCTTAGGGCCGGGGAGCTGTTTTTT; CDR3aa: CASSLRAGELFF
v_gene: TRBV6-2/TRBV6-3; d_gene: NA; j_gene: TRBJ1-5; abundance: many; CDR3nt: TGTGCCAGCAGCCCCCCCTTTGGTCAGCCCCAGCATTTT; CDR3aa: CASSPPFGQPQHF
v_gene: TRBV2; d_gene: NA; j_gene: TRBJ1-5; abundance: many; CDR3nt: TGTGCCAGCAGAGGGGACAATCGAAATCAGCCCCAGCATTTT; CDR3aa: CASRGDNRNQPQHF
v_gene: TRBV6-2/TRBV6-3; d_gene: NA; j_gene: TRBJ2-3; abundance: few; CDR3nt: TGTGCCAGCCGACGGGGGGCGGTGGATACGCAGTATTTT; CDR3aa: CASRRGAVDTQYF
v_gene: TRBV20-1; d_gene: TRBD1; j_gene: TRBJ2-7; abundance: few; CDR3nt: TGCAGTGTGCAGGACAGGGCAAAAAATTCCTACGAGCAGTACTTC; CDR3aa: CSVQDRAKNSYEQYF
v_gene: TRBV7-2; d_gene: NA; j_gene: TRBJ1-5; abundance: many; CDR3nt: TGTGCCAGCAGACCTGGACAGCTTAGCAATCAGCCCCAGCATTTT; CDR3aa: CASRPGQLSNQPQHF
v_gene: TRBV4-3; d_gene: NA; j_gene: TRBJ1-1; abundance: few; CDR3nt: TGCGCCAGCAGCCAAGGATCTCGGACGGTGAACACTGAAGCTTTCTTT; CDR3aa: CASSQGSRTVNTEAFF
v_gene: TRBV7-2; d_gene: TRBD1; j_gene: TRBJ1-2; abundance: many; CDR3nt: TGTGCCAGCAGCTTAGGGGACAGGGGGAATGGCTACACCTTC; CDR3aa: CASSLGDRGNGYTF
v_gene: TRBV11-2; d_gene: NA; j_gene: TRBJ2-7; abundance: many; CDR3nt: TGTGCCAGCAGCTTAGATTATCCGGCAACCTACGAGCAGTACTTC; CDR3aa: CASSLDYPATYEQYF
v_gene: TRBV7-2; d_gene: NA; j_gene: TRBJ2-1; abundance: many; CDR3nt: TGTGCCAGCAGCTTAGGGGCGGGACTCACCTACAATGAGCAGTTCTTC; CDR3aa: CASSLGAGLTYNEQFF
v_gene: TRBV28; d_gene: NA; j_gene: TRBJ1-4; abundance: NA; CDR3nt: TGTGCCAGCAGTTCGTTCGGGGGTCGACGGGCTTTT; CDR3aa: CASSSFGGRRAF
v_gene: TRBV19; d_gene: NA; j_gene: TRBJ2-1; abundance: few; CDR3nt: TGTGCCAGTAGTATCGCGACGGGGAGCTCCTACAATGAGCAGTTCTTC; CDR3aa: CASSIATGSSYNEQFF
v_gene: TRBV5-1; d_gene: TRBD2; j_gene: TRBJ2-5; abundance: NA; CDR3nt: TGCGCCAGCAGCTTGTCAGGGAGGGCAAGGCAAGAGACCCAGTACTTC; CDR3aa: CASSLSGRARQETQYF
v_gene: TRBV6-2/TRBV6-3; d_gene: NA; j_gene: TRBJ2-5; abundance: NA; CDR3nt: TGTGCCAGCAGGAGGACTTTTCTCAAGGAGGAGACCCAGTACTTC; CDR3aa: CASRRTFLKEETQYF
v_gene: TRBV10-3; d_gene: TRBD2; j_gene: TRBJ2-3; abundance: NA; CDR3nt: TGTGCCATCAGTGAGTCGACCGGGACTAGCGGGAAGGAAACAGATACGCAGTATTTT; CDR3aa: CAISESTGTSGKETDTQYF